A single sample is the source of the 18 T cell receptor beta chains below, sequenced in a study of cytomegalovirus exposure and HLA in healthy donors. Researchers ran the PCR with 60 Vbeta and 13 Jbeta primers. The table came from immunoSEQ multiplex PCR; TCRdb's copy has only in-frame clones and leaves some out. Of about 98,000 clones listed, more than 70% are singletons. Sequences were obtained from PBMCs. Every receptor here comes from a man younger than 30 in good health and CMV-seropositive.

The chain joins TRBV19 to TRBJ1-5, with 11 bases matching TRBD1. The CDR3 runs to 16 residues. V gave up 3 bases and J gave up 4 bases; unmatched junction bases: 5. In germline, CDR1 is LNHDA, CDR2 SQIVND (reference sequence). CDR3 DNA sequence: TGTGCCAGTAGTATTATCGGGACAGGGGGAAATCAGCCCCAGCATTTT. This gives the protein CASSIIGTGGNQPQHF.

This chain connects TRBV28 to TRBJ2-5; 10 positions match TRBD2. Trimming at V came to 6 bases and at J to 4 bases, leaving 14 bases not matched to a gene. This CDR3 comprises 17 residues. Germline loops: CDR1 MDHEN, CDR2 SYDVKM. The CDR3: CASSETHSGGLGETQYF. The CDR3 coding sequence is TGTGCCAGCAGCGAGACGCATAGCGGGGGGTTGGGAGAGACCCAGTACTTC.

The chain links TRBV6-1 to TRBJ2-7, with TRBD1 as a possible D gene (5 bases). Trimming removed 0 bases at V and 13 bases at J, with 16 bases between. CDR1 and CDR2 from the germline V gene are MNHNS and SASEGT. The CDR3 is 13 amino acids. The CDR3 sequence is CASSEASQGSRYF. DNA for the CDR3: TGTGCCAGCAGTGAAGCGTCTCAGGGTAGCCGTTACTTC.

This chain joins TRBV7-9 and TRBJ1-2; 12 bases line up with TRBD1. The germline gives CDR1 SEHNR, CDR2 FQNEAQ (reference sequence). J gave up 4 bases and V 5 bases, and 8 bases lay outside the gene matches. The CDR3 is 16 residues long. CDR3 coding DNA: TGTGCCAGCAGCCCAGGGACAGGGGGCTTCAGCTATGGCTACACCTTC. Its protein is CASSPGTGGFSYGYTF.

V is TRBV29-1 and J is TRBJ1-6; the D is unclear. V gave up 4 bases and J gave up 8 bases, with 36 bases separating them. Germline CDR1 SQVTM, CDR2 ANQGSEA. The CDR3 extends over 21 amino acids. The DNA for the CDR3 is TGCAGCGTTGCTTTTTCACATTTCCCTTTCTCGATAATGGAGGTTCATTCACCCCTCCACTTT. Its protein product is CSVAFSHFPFSIMEVHSPLHF.

The sample holds a few counts of this clone. The chain uses TRBV7-9 and TRBJ1-6, with D uncertain. CDR3 length equals 12 residues. CDR1 and CDR2 from the germline V gene are SEHNR and FQNEAQ (reference sequence). V lost 4 bases and J 9 bases, leaving 7 bases between the germline ends. The CDR3 nucleotides read TGTGCCAGCAGCTCCGCGGGTTCACCCCTCCACTTT. Translating gives CASSSAGSPLHF.

The chain couples TRBV7-6 to TRBJ2-5; tentatively, D is TRBD2 (5 bases). V lost 1 base, J lost 4 bases, and 10 bases lay in between. From germline, CDR1 is SGHVS and CDR2 FNYEAQ. The CDR3 sequence is 14 residues long. The CDR3 protein is CASSLGPRGETQYF. The CDR3, as DNA: TGTGCCAGCAGCTTAGGGCCTCGGGGAGAGACCCAGTACTTC.

The chain couples TRBV7-8 to TRBJ1-2; perhaps TRBD1 as D (6 bases). From germline, CDR1 is SGHVS and CDR2 FQNEAQ. The CDR3 has 15 amino acids. V was pared by 4 bases and J by 3 bases, with 15 bases between. For the CDR3, the DNA is TGTGCCAGCAGCTACAGGGCAGGGAATGACTATGGCTACACCTTC. Its protein product is CASSYRAGNDYGYTF.

This clone appeared once. V usage is TRBV6-5 and J usage is TRBJ2-3; TRBD2 aligns across 11 bases. The CDR3 loop spans 15 amino acids. The germline gives CDR1 MNHEY, CDR2 SVGAGI. After removal of 6 bases from V and 5 bases from J, the junction contained 7 bases not matched to a gene. The CDR3 DNA follows: TGTGCCAGCAGGGATAGCGGGGGGGCGGTAGATACGCAGTATTTT. Translated, it gives CASRDSGGAVDTQYF.

The table lists this clone with a count of one. V usage is TRBV4-1 and J usage is TRBJ2-2, with 9 bases lining up with TRBD1. Per germline, CDR1 MGHRA and CDR2 YSYEKL. The CDR3 has 16 residues. V gave up 2 bases and J gave up 1 base; unmatched junction bases: 2. CDR3 sequence reads: CASSQPTGGNTGELFF. CDR3 nucleotide sequence: TGCGCCAGCAGCCAACCGACAGGGGGGAACACCGGGGAGCTGTTTTTT.

The chain uses TRBV28 and TRBJ1-2, with 10 bases aligning to TRBD1. This CDR3 spans 14 amino acids. Germline CDR1 reads MDHEN; CDR2 reads SYDVKM. V lost 6 bases to trimming and J lost 12 bases; unmatched junction nucleotides: 13. The CDR3 here is CASRMTGGVRGHTF. The CDR3 DNA reads TGTGCCAGCAGAATGACAGGGGGCGTACGGGGCCACACCTTC.

CDR3 sequence (DNA): TGCGCCAGCAGCTTATCCGCAGATACGCAGTATTTT. The encoded protein is CASSLSADTQYF. The chain is built from TRBV5-1 and TRBJ2-3; the D is unclear. Trimming took 2 bases from V and 4 from J, leaving 5 bases between them. The CDR3 is 12 amino acids. Germline V gives CDR1 SGHRS, CDR2 YFSETQ.

In its sample, this clone was seen once. This chain uses TRBV12-5 with TRBJ2-5; 8 bases are a match to TRBD1. The CDR3 extends over 15 amino acids. With 5 bases clipped from V and 5 bases from J, the junction kept 10 bases outside the gene matches. Germline CDR1 is LGHNT and CDR2 is FRNRAP. The CDR3 loop is CASGVTGTGDETQYF. In nucleotides, the CDR3 is TGTGCTAGTGGTGTTACCGGGACAGGAGACGAGACCCAGTACTTC.

The chain employs TRBV6-6 and TRBJ2-7; TRBD1 matches 7 bases. The germline V gene has CDR1 MNHNY and CDR2 SVGAGI (reference sequence). The V and J ends lost 0 bases and 0 bases, in that order; junction bases with no gene match: 5. The length of the CDR3 is 16 residues. The CDR3 loop reads CASSYSIRQGSYEQYF. In DNA form, the CDR3 reads TGTGCCAGCAGTTACTCTATCCGACAGGGCTCCTACGAGCAGTACTTC.

This clone was found a few times. The chain carries TRBV5-4 and TRBJ2-7; 9 bases are a match to TRBD2. The CDR3 contains 16 residues. Looked up from germline, CDR1 is SGHNT and CDR2 is YYREEE (reference sequence). The V and J ends lost 0 bases and 2 bases, in that order; junction bases with no gene match: 6. The CDR3 reads CASSLAGGGGAYEQYF. The CDR3 nucleotides are TGTGCCAGCAGCTTGGCAGGAGGCGGGGGGGCCTACGAGCAGTACTTC. The full variable domain, rest sourced from reference TRBV5-4 and TRBJ2-7, is ETGVTQSPTHLIKTRGQQVTLRCSSQSGHNTVSWYQQALGQGPQFIFQYYREEENGRGNFPPRFSGLQFPNYSSELNVNALELDDSALYLCASSLAGGGGAYEQYFGPGTRLTVT.

This sequence joins TRBV25-1 and TRBJ1-5; D possibly corresponds to TRBD1 (5 bases). The CDR3 totals 14 residues. Germline assignment: CDR1 MGHDK and CDR2 SYGVNS. Trimming left V 5 bases short and J 3 bases short, with 11 bases between. The CDR3 is CASSPGLSNQPQHF. In DNA form, the CDR3 reads TGTGCCAGCAGTCCAGGGCTCTCCAATCAGCCCCAGCATTTT.

The chain combines TRBV27 with TRBJ2-4, with D possibly matching TRBD1 (5 bases). CDR3 size: 14 residues. Germline V CDR1 and CDR2: MNHEY, SMNVEV (reference sequence). Trimming took off 1 base at V and 8 bases at J, with 12 bases between the two ends. CDR3 DNA sequence: TGTGCCAGCAGTTTATTGGGGATAGGGGACATTCAGTACTTC. This codes for CASSLLGIGDIQYF.

The V call is TRBV29-1, the J call TRBJ1-2, with D tentatively TRBD1 (5 bases). The germline V and J ends were trimmed by 3 bases and 2 bases, with 13 bases remaining between them. The CDR3 consists of 14 residues. Germline V lookup: CDR1 SQVTM, CDR2 ANQGSEA. CDR3 in amino acids: CSVEGGPGNYGYTF. CDR3 nucleotides: TGCAGCGTTGAGGGGGGTCCCGGAAACTATGGCTACACCTTC. Combining the CDR3 with reference TRBV29-1 and TRBJ1-2 gives the whole variable domain SAVISQKPSRDICQRGTSLTIQCQVDSQVTMMFWYRQQPGQSLTLIATANQGSEATYESGFVIDKFPISRPNLTFSTLTVSNMSPEDSSIYLCSVEGGPGNYGYTFGSGTRLTVV.